This is a list of T cell receptor beta chains from one sample in a study of T cell responses to AZD1222 COVID-19 vaccine. Produced via immunoSEQ multiplex PCR; TCRdb's table is partial and in-frame only. Among some 120,000 clones listed, approximately 83% were seen once. Sequenced material: peripheral blood, taken on day 0 of AZD1222 vaccination. The origin of the receptors is an adult in good health. The CDR3 runs from the conserved cysteine through the conserved F or W. D genes are given only for firm matches. For some rows the clone size is stated as once, few or many, or as a class when expanded; others skip it.

>TRBV27|TRBD2|NA|TRBJ2-6
CATKGRGAQFSGANVLTF
TGTGCCACCAAAGGGCGGGGGGCCCAATTCTCTGGGGCCAACGTCCTGACTTTC
>TRBV3-1/TRBV3-2|NA|NA|TRBJ1-3
CASSQGRTGNTIYF
TGTGCCAGCAGCCAAGGCCGAACAGGAAACACCATATATTTT
>TRBV4-3|NA|once|TRBJ1-2
CASSQSRGSYSGGYTF
TGCGCCAGCAGCCAAAGTCGTGGCAGCTACTCGGGTGGCTACACCTTC
>TRBV9|NA|NA|TRBJ1-3
CASSPRRAPSSSGNTIYF
TGTGCCAGCAGCCCTAGACGGGCCCCCTCGAGCTCTGGAAACACCATATATTTT
>TRBV6-2/TRBV6-3|NA|NA|TRBJ2-3
CASSYYGLMDTQYF
TGTGCCAGCAGTTACTATGGCCTGATGGATACGCAGTATTTT
>TRBV4-3|NA|NA|TRBJ1-1
CASSQDITLREAFF
TGCGCCAGCAGCCAAGATATTACCCTTAGAGAAGCTTTCTTT
>TRBV6-1|NA|NA|TRBJ1-1
CASTPSGGEAFF
TGTGCCAGCACCCCCTCTGGCGGGGAAGCTTTCTTT
>TRBV5-1|NA|NA|TRBJ2-4
CASSLGLLGAKNIQYF
TGCGCCAGCAGCTTGGGTCTTCTGGGGGCCAAAAACATTCAGTACTTC
>TRBV10-3|NA|once|TRBJ2-7
CAISEFEVTEQYF
TGTGCCATCAGTGAGTTCGAGGTGACCGAGCAGTACTTC
>TRBV19|NA|NA|TRBJ1-2
CASTLVRTDYGYTF
TGTGCCAGTACCCTCGTGCGAACGGACTATGGCTACACCTTC
>TRBV9|NA|few|TRBJ2-2
CASSDQNGELFF
TGTGCCAGCAGCGATCAGAACGGGGAGCTGTTTTTT
>TRBV7-2|NA|once|TRBJ1-1
CASSSQFNTEAFF
TGTGCCAGCAGCTCACAGTTTAACACTGAAGCTTTCTTT
>TRBV5-4|TRBD1|NA|TRBJ1-3
CASSLRDRGNTIYF
TGTGCCAGCAGCTTGAGGGACAGGGGAAACACCATATATTTT
>TRBV9|NA|NA|TRBJ2-2
CASSAAGGRTGELFF
TGTGCCAGCAGCGCCGCAGGGGGGAGAACCGGGGAGCTGTTTTTT
>TRBV19|NA|NA|TRBJ1-5
CASTPRDGPRPQHF
TGTGCCAGTACTCCCCGGGACGGTCCCCGGCCCCAGCATTTT
>TRBV18|NA|NA|TRBJ2-5
CASSEQGWETQYF
TGTGCCAGCTCGGAACAGGGATGGGAGACCCAGTACTTC
>TRBV4-3|TRBD1|few|TRBJ1-3
CASSQVDRGLSGNTIYF
TGCGCCAGCAGCCAAGTGGACAGGGGGCTCTCTGGAAACACCATATATTTT
>TRBV4-1|TRBD1|NA|TRBJ1-5
CASSQGGDRRNQPQHF
TGCGCCAGCAGCCAAGGAGGGGACAGACGCAATCAGCCCCAGCATTTT
>TRBV19|TRBD1|NA|TRBJ2-7
CASSIQDRGPYEQYF
TGTGCCAGTAGTATTCAGGACAGGGGCCCCTACGAGCAGTACTTC
>TRBV5-1|TRBD1|NA|TRBJ2-1
CASSFRTGSSYNEQFF
TGCGCCAGCAGCTTCCGGACAGGGAGCTCCTACAATGAGCAGTTCTTC
>TRBV29-1|NA|NA|TRBJ1-2
CSALLWKADSRQMYGYTF
TGCAGCGCCCTTTTGTGGAAGGCGGACAGTAGGCAGATGTATGGCTACACCTTC
>TRBV11-3|NA|NA|TRBJ2-7
CASSLGGDTYEQYF
TGTGCCAGCAGCTTAGGAGGGGACACCTACGAGCAGTACTTC
>TRBV5-1|TRBD1|NA|TRBJ1-1
CASSPDRGLGNTEAFF
TGCGCCAGCAGCCCGGACAGGGGGCTAGGGAACACTGAAGCTTTCTTT
>TRBV11-1|TRBD1|NA|TRBJ1-2
CASSPVDRVGGYTF
TGTGCCAGCAGCCCAGTTGACAGGGTGGGTGGCTACACCTTC
>TRBV24-1|NA|NA|TRBJ2-1
CATSDWTRASRGEQFF
TGTGCCACCAGTGATTGGACCCGGGCCTCCCGGGGTGAGCAGTTCTTC
>TRBV9|TRBD2|NA|TRBJ2-1
CASSKGLAWEQFF
TGTGCCAGCAGCAAGGGACTAGCGTGGGAGCAGTTCTTC
>TRBV5-5|TRBD1|NA|TRBJ1-6
CASRTPGGLTRNSPLHF
TGTGCCAGCAGGACGCCAGGGGGCTTAACGAGGAATTCACCCCTCCACTTT
>TRBV30|NA|NA|TRBJ1-2
CAWSVASNYGYTF
TGTGCCTGGAGTGTAGCCAGCAACTATGGCTACACCTTC
>TRBV14|TRBD1|NA|TRBJ1-1
CASSPDRVGTEAFF
TGTGCCAGCAGCCCTGACAGGGTTGGGACTGAAGCTTTCTTT
>TRBV2|TRBD1|NA|TRBJ1-6
CASRVDRSSYNSPLHF
TGTGCCAGCAGGGTGGACAGGAGCTCCTATAATTCACCCCTCCACTTT
>TRBV29-1|NA|few|TRBJ2-4
CSVDGGTKNIQYF
TGCAGCGTTGACGGGGGCACCAAAAACATTCAGTACTTC
>TRBV25-1|NA|NA|TRBJ1-1
CASSEYKGNMNTEAFF
TGTGCCAGCAGTGAATACAAGGGTAACATGAACACTGAAGCTTTCTTT
>TRBV7-3|NA|NA|TRBJ1-2
CASTSSGQHYGYTF
TGTGCCAGCACGTCCAGCGGGCAGCACTATGGCTACACCTTC
>TRBV5-4|TRBD1|NA|TRBJ2-7
CASSSQGVPYEQYF
TGTGCCAGCAGCTCACAGGGGGTGCCCTACGAGCAGTACTTC
>TRBV6-4|TRBD1|NA|TRBJ2-6
CASSRDREGANVLTF
TGTGCCAGCAGTAGGGACAGGGAGGGGGCCAACGTCCTGACTTTC
>TRBV6-4|NA|NA|TRBJ1-5
CASSDRANQPQHF
TGTGCCAGCAGTGACAGGGCCAATCAGCCCCAGCATTTT
>TRBV30|NA|NA|TRBJ2-7
CAWIGQRLNEQYF
TGTGCCTGGATAGGACAGCGATTAAACGAGCAGTACTTC
>TRBV3-1/TRBV3-2|TRBD1|NA|TRBJ1-5
CASSNYGTAGGAQHF
TGTGCCAGCAGCAATTACGGGACAGCGGGGGGGGCCCAGCATTTT
>TRBV11-2|TRBD2|NA|TRBJ2-1
CASKLAGGLYNEQFF
TGTGCCAGTAAGCTAGCGGGAGGGCTCTACAATGAGCAGTTCTTC
>TRBV7-9|TRBD1|NA|TRBJ2-7
CASSKNRGQYF
TGTGCCAGCAGCAAGAACAGGGGTCAGTACTTC
>TRBV7-8|NA|few|TRBJ2-1
CASSLVTGIVYNEQFF
TGTGCCAGCAGCTTAGTGACTGGAATAGTCTACAATGAGCAGTTCTTC
>TRBV5-1|NA|NA|TRBJ2-1
CASGEGHTYNEQFF
TGCGCCAGCGGGGAAGGACACACTTACAATGAGCAGTTCTTC
>TRBV5-1|TRBD1|NA|TRBJ2-3
CASFHGTGRTNTDTQYF
TGCGCCAGCTTTCACGGGACAGGGCGGACTAACACAGATACGCAGTATTTT
>TRBV9|TRBD2|NA|TRBJ2-3
CASSGVAGKVDTQYF
TGTGCCAGCAGCGGGGTAGCGGGAAAGGTGGATACGCAGTATTTT
>TRBV7-9|TRBD2|NA|TRBJ2-1
CASSSIAGASNEQFF
TGTGCCAGCAGCTCAATAGCGGGAGCATCCAATGAGCAGTTCTTC
>TRBV7-8|NA|NA|TRBJ1-5
CASSLGWGNQPQHF
TGTGCCAGCAGCTTAGGATGGGGAAATCAGCCCCAGCATTTT
>TRBV7-2|NA|NA|TRBJ1-5
CASSPDTSNQPQHF
TGTGCCAGCAGCCCCGACACCAGCAATCAGCCCCAGCATTTT
>TRBV5-1|NA|NA|TRBJ2-5
CASSLGIGAGHQETQYF
TGCGCCAGCAGCTTGGGTATAGGGGCCGGGCACCAAGAGACCCAGTACTTC
>TRBV14|NA|NA|TRBJ2-3
CASSQDLGLTDTQYF
TGTGCCAGCAGCCAAGACCTCGGGTTAACAGATACGCAGTATTTT
>TRBV7-3|NA|once|TRBJ1-2
CASSLVGGVYGYTF
TGTGCCAGCAGCTTAGTTGGCGGAGTATATGGCTACACCTTC
>TRBV6-5|NA|NA|TRBJ1-5
CASSRDSNQPQHF
TGTGCCAGCAGCCGGGACAGCAATCAGCCCCAGCATTTT
>TRBV7-2|NA|NA|TRBJ1-6
CASSRVDSRNSPLHF
TGTGCCAGCAGTCGAGTCGACAGTCGCAATTCACCCCTCCACTTT
>TRBV6-4|NA|NA|TRBJ2-2
CASRVDRNTGELFF
TGTGCCAGCAGAGTCGACAGGAACACCGGGGAGCTGTTTTTT
>TRBV11-1|TRBD1|NA|TRBJ1-6
CASSLGQGRSPLHF
TGTGCCAGCAGCTTAGGACAGGGACGATCACCCCTCCACTTT
>TRBV27|TRBD1|NA|TRBJ1-1
CASSLETGTEAFF
TGTGCCAGCAGTTTAGAGACAGGGACTGAAGCTTTCTTT
>TRBV9|TRBD2|NA|TRBJ2-5
CASSAGGSGGLQETQYF
TGTGCCAGCAGCGCGGGTGGTAGCGGGGGCCTACAAGAGACCCAGTACTTC
>TRBV7-9|NA|NA|TRBJ1-2
CASSPEGAGYTF
TGTGCCAGCAGCCCAGAGGGCGCCGGCTACACCTTC
>TRBV9|TRBD2|NA|TRBJ2-1
CASSVGGTSAEQFF
TGTGCCAGCAGCGTAGGAGGGACTAGCGCTGAGCAGTTCTTC
>TRBV27|TRBD2|NA|TRBJ2-7
CASSLAAGVVYEQYF
TGTGCCAGCAGTTTAGCGGCGGGAGTAGTATACGAGCAGTACTTC